This TCR beta chain comes out of a study of patients and donors after allogeneic stem cell transplantation. Germline CDR1 and CDR2: SQVTM and ANQGSEA. V was trimmed by 1 base and J by 3 bases, leaving 5 bases between them. The CDR3 has 12 residues. One entry per CDR3 protein results from TCRdb running MiXCR on the RT-PCR reads. The table includes roughly 180,000 distinct CDR3 sequences, less than 45% detected once. The chain is built from TRBV29-1 and TRBJ2-3; D unresolved. Sequenced material: blood, either unsorted or a sorted T cell fraction (not recorded which). This receptor was identified in a human donor who was either an allogeneic HSCT recipient or a stem cell or donor lymphocyte infusion donor (not recorded which). It is not recorded whose cells these are; they may come from a transplant donor. The CDR3 region is CSVEVGTDTQYF. The CDR3 nucleotides are TGCAGCGTTGAAGTTGGGACAGATACGCAGTATTTT.